Each of the 13 T cell receptor beta chains below was sequenced from the same sample in a study of blood T cells in healthy people across ages. With a J-beta primer mix and a sample-barcoded 5' primer, a second PCR ran about 7 to 11 cycles. TCRdb passed the 5' RACE reads through MiXCR, listing each CDR3 protein once. The profile covers about 620,000 distinct CDR3 sequences, with about 50% appearing a single time and less than 15% taken by the ten largest. Sequenced material: blood. The receptor source for this set is a woman over 75 in good health.

The chain carries TRBV4-2 and TRBJ2-2; TRBD1 aligns across 9 bases. There are 16 residues in the CDR3. J was trimmed by 7 bases and V by 4 bases; bases with no gene match: 10. Germline V gene sequence: CDR1 LGHNA, CDR2 YNFKEQ. CDR3 bases: TGTGCCAGCAGCCGAGATCTCGGGACAGGGAACGGGGAGCTGTTTTTT. Amino acids: CASSRDLGTGNGELFF.

Notes on this clonotype: At one boundary the junction diverges from the germline segment, which might be a read error. This chain joins TRBV7-9 and TRBJ2-5; possibly TRBD1 for D (6 bases). Germline-derived CDR1 and CDR2 are SEHNR and FQNEAQ (reference sequence). The CDR3 has 14 residues. The CDR3 coding sequence is TGTGCCAGCACCTTAAGGGGGTCCCTAGGGGAGCAGTACTTC. It codes for CASTLRGSLGEQYF.

The V call is TRBV7-2, the J call TRBJ2-5; D possibly matches TRBD1 or TRBD2 (5 bases each). The DNA end favors TRBJ2-7, so the J call may be wrong. The CDR3 is 15 amino acids. In germline, CDR1 is SGHTA, CDR2 FQGNSA. The CDR3 nucleotides read TGTGCCAGCAGCCCCCTAGGAGGACGGACATACGAGCAGTACTTC. This translates into CASSPLGGRTYEQYF.

The chain recombines TRBV25-1 with TRBJ1-1; D is unclear. V lost 6 bases and J lost 1, with 12 bases in between. Germline V lookup: CDR1 MGHDK, CDR2 SYGVNS. The CDR3 extends over 14 amino acids. DNA for the CDR3: TGTGCCAGCAGAAAGGACGGAGGGAACACTGAAGCTTTCTTT. Residues: CASRKDGGNTEAFF.

V usage is TRBV7-2 and J usage is TRBJ2-4; no reliable D call. The last part of the DNA fits TRBJ2-7 better; the J call may be wrong. Germline V gene sequence: CDR1 SGHTA, CDR2 FQGNSA. The CDR3 contains 14 residues. CDR3 DNA sequence: TGTGCCAGCAGCTCCAGGTTCTCTTACTACGAGCAGTACTTC. Translating it yields CASSSRFSYYEQYF.

Comment on this clonotype: A clone one base away is much larger, so this may be a read error. The V gene is TRBV20-1, the J gene TRBJ2-5; the D is unclear. From germline, CDR1 is DFQATT and CDR2 SNEGSKA (reference sequence). V was shortened by 5 bases and J by 1 base, with 14 bases between the two germline ends. This CDR3 region has 14 residues. The CDR3 spells CSASETGLQETQYF. Written as DNA, the CDR3 is TGCAGTGCTTCTGAGACCGGCCTCCAAGAGACCCAGTACTTC.

This clonotype was recorded a few times. V usage is TRBV12-3 or TRBV12-4 and J usage is TRBJ2-3; tentatively, D is TRBD2 (5 bases). V gave up 6 bases and J gave up 1 base, with 11 bases separating them. The CDR3 contains 14 residues. This CDR3 is CASSKTRRTDTQYF. The CDR3 DNA sequence: TGTGCCAGCAGCAAAACTAGACGCACAGATACGCAGTATTTT.

The chain joins TRBV29-1 to TRBJ2-2, with 8 bases identical to TRBD1. The germline gives CDR1 SQVTM, CDR2 ANQGSEA. Trimming at V came to 4 bases and at J to 1 base, leaving 2 bases not matched to a gene. The CDR3 loop spans 14 amino acids. The CDR3: CSVVGTGNTGELFF. CDR3 DNA sequence: TGCAGCGTTGTAGGGACAGGGAACACCGGGGAGCTGTTTTTT.

J is TRBJ2-2 and V is TRBV2; 7 nucleotides match TRBD1. Germline CDR1 SNHLY, CDR2 FYNNEI. The CDR3 consists of 14 residues. The V segment lost 5 bases and the J segment 9 bases; nucleotides outside the gene matches: 9. Here the CDR3 DNA reads TGTGCCAGCAGTCCTGGACAGGCCGAAAGGGAGCTGTTTTTT. Protein sequence: CASSPGQAERELFF.

This clonotype appeared a few times. The chain has TRBV5-1 and TRBJ2-1; 9 bases are shared with TRBD2. CDR3 size: 16 residues. J gave up 6 bases and V 2 bases, and 9 bases lay outside the gene matches. In germline, CDR1 is SGHRS, CDR2 YFSETQ. The CDR3 DNA follows: TGCGCCAGCAGCTTTATAGCGGGAGTGGGTCCCAATGAGCAGTTCTTC. Encoded protein: CASSFIAGVGPNEQFF.

The rearrangement joins TRBV2 to TRBJ2-4, with D hard to call. The CDR3 totals 15 residues. Looked up from germline, CDR1 is SNHLY and CDR2 is FYNNEI. V lost 1 base and J lost 1, with 8 bases in between. The CDR3: CASSEGSDAKNIQYF. CDR3 sequence (DNA): TGTGCCAGCAGTGAAGGAAGTGATGCCAAAAACATTCAGTACTTC.

The chain uses TRBV5-6 and TRBJ2-7; D uncertain. CDR1 and CDR2 (germline): SGHDT, YYEEEE. The CDR3 is 14 residues long. V lost 1 base to trimming and J lost 3 bases, with 11 bases between them. CDR3 loop: CASSLQLENYEQYF. The CDR3 coding sequence is TGTGCCAGCAGCTTGCAGCTAGAAAACTACGAGCAGTACTTC.

This clonotype was seen many times. This chain links TRBV20-1 with TRBJ1-2; D perhaps matches TRBD1 (5 bases). The CDR3 spans 12 residues. The ends were cut back, 3 bases at V and 7 bases at J, with 12 bases in the middle. CDR1 and CDR2 (germline): DFQATT, SNEGSKA (reference sequence). The CDR3 here is CSASIGGGGYTF. For the CDR3, the DNA is TGCAGTGCTAGCATCGGTGGGGGTGGCTACACCTTC.